The 9 T cell receptor beta chains reported below all come from one sample, sequenced in a study of shared clonotypes between healthy human individuals. TCRdb keeps only in-frame clones here, not all; method: immunoSEQ multiplex PCR. In the table there are some 2.3 million clones, 85% to 95% of which are singletons. The sequenced sample was naive CD4+ T cells from PBMCs. Subset described: CD45RA+ positively selected. These receptors came from a man between 18 and 29 years old in good health. Some clones in this sample may be carry-over from other donors' samples.

This chain links TRBV10-3 with TRBJ2-1; a weak D match, TRBD2 (5 bases). This CDR3 has 14 amino acids. Germline lookup yields CDR1 ENHRY and CDR2 SYGVKD. Trimming removed 0 bases from V and 5 bases from J, with 8 bases in between. CDR3 in DNA: TGTGCCATCAGTGAGTCTTTCGGGGACAATGAGCAGTTCTTC. The encoded protein is CAISESFGDNEQFF.

The genes are TRBV7-9 and TRBJ2-3, with 7 bases lining up with TRBD2. Unmatched junction bases numbered 14, after V lost 5 bases and J lost 6 bases. Germline V CDR1 and CDR2: SEHNR, FQNEAQ (reference sequence). The CDR3 length is 16 residues. The CDR3 sequence: CASSPAGTKPIDTQYF. The CDR3 bases are TGTGCCAGCAGCCCCGCCGGGACTAAACCCATTGATACGCAGTATTTT.

The gene calls are TRBV9 and TRBJ2-2; 9 bases line up with TRBD2. V shed 6 bases and J 4 bases; nucleotides not matched to a gene: 7. CDR3 length: 15 residues. Germline CDR1 is SGDLS and CDR2 is YYNGEE. The DNA of the CDR3 is TGTGCCAGCACTCGGGGACTAGCTGTCACCGGGGAGCTGTTTTTT. Encoded protein: CASTRGLAVTGELFF.

The chain joins TRBV2 to TRBJ1-3, with D perhaps matching TRBD1 (6 bases). This CDR3 spans 15 amino acids. Trimming took 7 bases from V and 2 from J, leaving 15 bases between them. The germline CDR1 and CDR2 sequences are SNHLY and FYNNEI. DNA of the CDR3: TGTGCCAGCACTGGGCAGGGGCGCACTGGAAACACCATATATTTT. Protein product: CASTGQGRTGNTIYF.

This chain links TRBV7-3 with TRBJ2-2; D may be TRBD1 or TRBD2 (5 bases each). Germline V gene data show CDR1 as SGHTA and CDR2 as FQGTGA. With 5 bases removed from V and 1 base from J, the gap between germline ends came to 14 bases. CDR3 size: 16 residues. The CDR3 sequence: CASSPQGAWNTGELFF. The CDR3 nucleotides are TGTGCCAGCAGCCCCCAGGGAGCTTGGAACACCGGGGAGCTGTTTTTT. Drawing the rest from reference TRBV7-3 and TRBJ2-2, the complete variable domain is GAGVSQTPSNKVTEKGKYVELRCDPISGHTALYWYRQSLGQGPEFLIYFQGTGAADDSGLPNDRFFAVRPEGSVSTLKIQRTERGDSAVYLCASSPQGAWNTGELFFGEGSRLTVL.

The rearrangement joins TRBV5-1 to TRBJ1-2, with D hard to call. The CDR3 runs to 13 residues. The germline V gene has CDR1 SGHRS and CDR2 YFSETQ. V was clipped by 5 bases and J by 1 base, with 9 bases between them. This chain's CDR3 is CASRLTINYGYTF. CDR3 nucleotide sequence: TGCGCCAGCAGACTGACAATTAACTATGGCTACACCTTC.

The chain joins TRBV19 to TRBJ1-1; D remains ambiguous. Deletions cut 5 bases from V and 4 bases from J, with 11 bases between. The CDR3 has 13 amino acids. Looked up from germline, CDR1 is LNHDA and CDR2 is SQIVND (reference sequence). CDR3 in DNA: TGTGCCAGTAGTCCCCGGACGTTCACTGAAGCTTTCTTT. This codes for CASSPRTFTEAFF.

This clone has more than one count but fewer than ten. The genes are TRBV6-1 and TRBJ1-3; D call uncertain. CDR1 MNHNS and CDR2 SASEGT come from the germline V gene. This CDR3 has 14 residues. The V end lost 3 bases, the J end lost 0 bases, and 6 bases lay between the germline ends. The CDR3 sequence is CASSEYSSGNTIYF. DNA for the CDR3: TGTGCCAGCAGTGAGTACAGCTCTGGAAACACCATATATTTT.

The chain couples TRBV6-5 to TRBJ1-2; D is perhaps TRBD1 (5 bases). V was clipped by 6 bases and J by 8 bases, with 19 bases between them. CDR1 and CDR2 (germline): MNHEY, SVGAGI. The CDR3 has 14 amino acids. Here the CDR3 reads CASRAGINEGGYTF. The CDR3 DNA sequence: TGTGCCAGCAGGGCCGGGATCAATGAGGGGGGCTACACCTTC.